Listed below are T cell receptor beta chains from one sample, sequenced in a study of response to subunit inactivated influenza vaccine. TCRdb called the RT-PCR reads again in MiXCR, with one record for every CDR3 protein. The table includes under 500,000 distinct CDR3 sequences, 9.5% to 12% detected once. This specimen was PBMCs from blood, taken about 6 weeks after vaccination. These receptors originate from a man aged 50-59 years who received an inactivated influenza vaccine. Both conserved end residues are part of each CDR3. Each record gives: clone size, J gene, V gene, CDR3 protein. A clone size is listed for some rows: how often the clone was seen (once, few, many), or a class if it is expanded.

. TRBJ2-5 TRBV6-2/TRBV6-3 CASSYPPGQGRETQYF
few TRBJ2-1 TRBV5-1 CASQREGLWDEQFF
. TRBJ2-1 TRBV29-1 CSVGLAGGNEQFF
many TRBJ1-4 TRBV5-1 CASSLLPVEKLFF
few TRBJ1-5 TRBV29-1 CSVALNRGQPQHF
many TRBJ1-2 TRBV20-1 CSLGTVYGYTF
. TRBJ2-1 TRBV12-3/TRBV12-4 CASSLGYSEQFF
. TRBJ2-1 TRBV30 CAWSVRGDEQFF
. TRBJ2-2 TRBV20-1 CSARPAGTSGRPGTGELFF
few TRBJ1-1 TRBV5-1 CASSLDGATEAFF
. TRBJ2-3 TRBV12-3/TRBV12-4 CASSEHPSDTQYF
. TRBJ2-1 TRBV6-2/TRBV6-3 CASRTGTTSSYNEQFF
. TRBJ1-2 TRBV20-1 CSATLEGPQWGGYTF
. TRBJ2-1 TRBV7-8 CASSQTSGNILVKQFF
. TRBJ2-7 TRBV20-1 CSAITDRATYEQYF
. TRBJ1-1 TRBV9 CASSVGQLNTEAFF
few TRBJ2-1 TRBV4-2 CASSQEGTGGREQFF
few TRBJ1-2 TRBV12-3/TRBV12-4 CASIPGRRANYGYTF
. TRBJ1-5 TRBV4-2 CASSLEGQSNQPQHF
few TRBJ2-4 TRBV7-9 CASSPPLKNIQYF
. TRBJ2-1 TRBV5-8 CASYWAGAGEQFF
many TRBJ2-1 TRBV4-3 CASSQDLEVSEQFF
. TRBJ2-3 TRBV4-1 CASSRDDTDTQYF
many TRBJ2-7 TRBV20-1 CSATRTRGGEQYF
. TRBJ2-5 TRBV6-2/TRBV6-3 CASSYPRGSGEETQYF
few TRBJ1-2 TRBV27 CASSLSGGAYGYTF
few TRBJ2-3 TRBV20-1 CSAVNRGSGTDTQYF
few TRBJ2-2 TRBV11-1 CASSLSQAGTGELFF
. TRBJ1-6 TRBV27 CASSLSVFSGSYNSPLHF
. TRBJ2-3 TRBV5-1 CASSLVRDHTDTQYF
. TRBJ2-7 TRBV4-3 CASSQDYRAPGYEQYF
. TRBJ2-2 TRBV5-1 CASSLPAGDTGELFF
many TRBJ2-3 TRBV20-1 CSAPFGSSSNTQYF
. TRBJ2-1 TRBV6-5 CASSSTTSPSSYNEQFF
. TRBJ1-1 TRBV5-1 CASSLEGAGNTEAFF
. TRBJ1-1 TRBV29-1 CSVVFGTGGKAAFF
. TRBJ2-1 TRBV6-1 CASSGGGSGSHNEQFF
. TRBJ1-6 TRBV28 CASSLIPVGVNSPLHF
few TRBJ2-3 TRBV6-2/TRBV6-3 CASLSGGADTQYF
. TRBJ2-3 TRBV20-1 CSARGGVGDTDTQYF
. TRBJ2-5 TRBV15 CATSGRGMETQYF
. TRBJ2-1 TRBV24-1 CATSGRMAGSYNEQFF
. TRBJ2-7 TRBV12-3/TRBV12-4 CASSSPGQPTYEQYF
. TRBJ2-5 TRBV9 CASSVAAGGGVETQYF
few TRBJ1-1 TRBV5-1 CASSLQGFKMNTEAFF
few TRBJ2-5 TRBV5-1 CASSPLALGASETQYF
. TRBJ2-7 TRBV29-1 CSVSSGRTEQYF
few TRBJ2-7 TRBV11-2 CASRLSGTSGAQSSYEQYF
. TRBJ2-1 TRBV10-3 CAISQGATSYNEQFF